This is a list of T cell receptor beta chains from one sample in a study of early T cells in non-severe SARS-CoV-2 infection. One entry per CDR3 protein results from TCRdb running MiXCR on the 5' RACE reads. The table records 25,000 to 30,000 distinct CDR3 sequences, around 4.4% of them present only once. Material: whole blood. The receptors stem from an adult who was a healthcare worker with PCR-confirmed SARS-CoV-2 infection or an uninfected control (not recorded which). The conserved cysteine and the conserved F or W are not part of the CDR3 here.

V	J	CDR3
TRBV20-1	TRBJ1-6	SAREPDRGNSPLH
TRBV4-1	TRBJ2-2	ASKRQANTGELF
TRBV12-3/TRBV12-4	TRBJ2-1	ASSLRLASTNEQF
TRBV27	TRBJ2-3	ASSKGTGGDTQY
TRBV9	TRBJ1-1	ASSVAHNTEAF
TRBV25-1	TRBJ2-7	ASSGQKQGTGYEQY
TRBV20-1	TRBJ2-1	SARDRGQGLYNEQF
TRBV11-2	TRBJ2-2	ASSLDRAAGELF
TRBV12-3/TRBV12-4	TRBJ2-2	ASSPYRDTTGELF
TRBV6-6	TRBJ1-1	ASIWYSDPLPNTEAF
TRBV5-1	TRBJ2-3	ASSLASAGEKPEY
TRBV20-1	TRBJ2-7	SARGPGPGEQY
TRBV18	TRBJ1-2	ASSPRTGDGYGYT
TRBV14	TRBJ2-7	ASSQLDYPSYEQY
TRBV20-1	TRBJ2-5	SARDWVSQETQY
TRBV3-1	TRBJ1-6	ASSQDRGNNSPLH
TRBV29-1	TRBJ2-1	SVEQGPHYNEQF
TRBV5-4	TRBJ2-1	ASSSIDRSYNEQF
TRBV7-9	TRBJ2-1	ASSNNEQF
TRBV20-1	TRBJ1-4	SARQGTTEKLF
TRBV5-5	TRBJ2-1	ASSLELLGTYNEQF
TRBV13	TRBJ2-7	ASSLTGLAGAITYEQY
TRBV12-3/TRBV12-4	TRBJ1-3	ASSLGANSGNTIY
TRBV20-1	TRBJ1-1	SATSGTGEDTEAF
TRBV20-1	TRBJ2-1	SARLPAAYNEQF
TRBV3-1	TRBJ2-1	ASSQDASGRGEQF
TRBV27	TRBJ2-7	ASSFLAGGYEQY
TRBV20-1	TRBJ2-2	SARGDGELF
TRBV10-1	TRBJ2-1	ASSETMNNEQF
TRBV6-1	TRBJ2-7	ASSVRTGDLGSSHEQY
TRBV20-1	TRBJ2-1	SANPSGIDEQF
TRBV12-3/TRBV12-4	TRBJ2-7	ASSLQGARSEQY
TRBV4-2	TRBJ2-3	ASSQTEAPPWDTQY